Listed below are T cell receptor beta chains from one sample, sequenced in a study of OX40 agonist ivuxolimab in advanced cancers. Data came from immunoSEQ multiplex PCR; TCRdb stores just in-frame clones and leaves some out. Of 65,000 to 85,000 clones listed, around 86% are singletons. The specimen was CD4+ or CD8+ T cells sorted from blood, collected in a trial of the OX40 agonist ivuxolimab. The receptors derive from an adult with an advanced solid tumor such as melanoma, head and neck, liver or kidney cancer. CDR3s include the opening cysteine and the closing phenylalanine or tryptophan.

cdr3_length: 17; v_call: TRBV11-3; j_call: TRBJ1-2; cdr3_aa: CASSLSRSAVPNYGYTF
cdr3_length: 16; v_call: TRBV28; j_call: TRBJ2-4; cdr3_aa: CASSLRNRVAKNIQYF
cdr3_length: 15; v_call: TRBV4-3; j_call: TRBJ2-1; cdr3_aa: CASSQETRVAYEQFF
cdr3_length: 11; v_call: TRBV11-3; j_call: TRBJ1-1; cdr3_aa: CASSEGPEAFF
cdr3_length: 16; v_call: TRBV4-2; j_call: TRBJ1-6; cdr3_aa: CASSQGTGGHNSPLHF
cdr3_length: 16; v_call: TRBV7-9; j_call: TRBJ2-6; cdr3_aa: CASSLGAGSGANVLTF
cdr3_length: 15; v_call: TRBV12-5; j_call: TRBJ1-2; cdr3_aa: CASVSGQGSNYGYTF
cdr3_length: 16; v_call: TRBV6-5; j_call: TRBJ2-3; cdr3_aa: CASSYSGSGATDTQYF
cdr3_length: 13; v_call: TRBV7-8; j_call: TRBJ2-7; cdr3_aa: CASQARGTHEQYF
cdr3_length: 14; v_call: TRBV6-5; j_call: TRBJ2-3; cdr3_aa: CASRRRDAANTQYF
cdr3_length: 15; v_call: TRBV7-3; j_call: TRBJ2-2; cdr3_aa: CASSFAGVNTGELFF
cdr3_length: 14; v_call: TRBV29-1; j_call: TRBJ1-1; cdr3_aa: CSVEDRGGNTEAFF